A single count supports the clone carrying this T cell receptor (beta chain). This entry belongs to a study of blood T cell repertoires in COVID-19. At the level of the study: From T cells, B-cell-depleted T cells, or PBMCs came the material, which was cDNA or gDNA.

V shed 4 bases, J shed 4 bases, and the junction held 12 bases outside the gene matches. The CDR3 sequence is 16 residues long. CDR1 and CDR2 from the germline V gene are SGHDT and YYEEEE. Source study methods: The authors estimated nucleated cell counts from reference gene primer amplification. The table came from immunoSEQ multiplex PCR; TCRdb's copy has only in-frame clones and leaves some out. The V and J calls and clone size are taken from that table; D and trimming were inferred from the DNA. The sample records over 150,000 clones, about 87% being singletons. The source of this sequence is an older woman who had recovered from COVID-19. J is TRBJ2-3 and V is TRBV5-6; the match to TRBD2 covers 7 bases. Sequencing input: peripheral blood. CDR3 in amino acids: CASSRMAGGLADTQYF. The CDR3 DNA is TGTGCCAGCAGCAGAATGGCCGGGGGGTTAGCAGATACGCAGTATTTT.